The 23 T cell receptor beta chains presented below share a single source sample, sequenced in a study of T cells after yellow fever vaccination. TCRdb redid the calling of the 5' RACE reads with MiXCR, one entry per CDR3 protein. Among about 45,000 distinct CDR3 sequences listed, roughly 7.1% were seen once. The sample here was CD8+ T cells not binding an NS4B(214-222) dextramer, sorted from PBMCs, taken 45 days after the yellow fever booster vaccination. These receptors came from a man aged 25 to 45 who received the YFV17D yellow fever vaccine.

This clonotype has at least ten counts. The chain combines TRBV12-3 or TRBV12-4 with TRBJ2-2; D remains unclear. The CDR3 covers 12 residues. The V end was cut by 1 base, the J end by 6 bases, with 3 bases between. In DNA, the CDR3 is TGTGCCAGCAGTTTAGGGTCCGGGGAGCTGTTTTTT. It encodes CASSLGSGELFF.

This clonotype appeared many times. The J gene is TRBJ2-7, the V gene TRBV20-1; D gene ambiguous. This CDR3 comprises 14 residues. Trimming shortened V by 5 bases and J by 0 bases, and 14 bases separated the two germline ends. The germline V gene encodes CDR1 DFQATT and CDR2 SNEGSKA (reference sequence). The CDR3: CSALPVQSSYEQYF. The CDR3 DNA reads as TGCAGTGCTTTACCAGTTCAGAGCTCCTACGAGCAGTACTTC.

The chain combines TRBV4-3 with TRBJ2-7, with unresolved D. Trimming pared 0 bases from V and 1 base from J, leaving 7 bases between. CDR3 length equals 14 residues. Germline CDR1 is LGHNA and CDR2 is YSLEER. The CDR3 coding sequence is TGCGCCAGCAGCCAAGACACGGGTTCCTACGAGCAGTACTTC. It encodes CASSQDTGSYEQYF.

This clonotype has ten or more counts. The chain uses TRBV29-1 and TRBJ1-1; D gene uncertain. This CDR3 contains 11 residues. Trimming removed 7 bases at V and 1 base at J, with 7 bases between. The germline V gene encodes CDR1 SQVTM and CDR2 ANQGSEA. CDR3 nucleotides: TGCAGCGCGACGGGGAACACTGAAGCTTTCTTT. This translates into CSATGNTEAFF.

This clonotype was counted many times. The chain links TRBV14 to TRBJ2-1, with D uncertain. Germline CDR1 reads SGHDN; CDR2 reads FVKESK. The CDR3 extends over 12 amino acids. The V gene lost 0 bases and the J gene lost 8 bases, with 5 bases spanning the gap. The CDR3 reads CASSQEPDEQFF. The DNA for the CDR3 is TGTGCCAGCAGCCAAGAACCAGATGAGCAGTTCTTC.

Ten or more counts support this clonotype. V and J are TRBV7-8 and TRBJ2-7; 9 bases line up with TRBD1. The CDR3 runs to 16 residues. Germline CDR1 and CDR2: SGHVS and FQNEAQ. J was trimmed by 2 bases and V by 5 bases; bases with no gene match: 10. CDR3 in amino acids: CASSRWGQGNPYEQYF. Here the CDR3 DNA reads TGTGCCAGCAGCCGATGGGGACAGGGTAATCCCTACGAGCAGTACTTC.

This clonotype was detected ten times or more. The chain is built from TRBV7-2 and TRBJ2-2; D gene ambiguous. Germline V gene lookup returns CDR1 SGHTA and CDR2 FQGNSA. The germline V and J ends were trimmed by 5 bases and 6 bases, with 10 bases remaining between them. The CDR3 is 13 residues long. The CDR3 region is CASSLSGPGELFF. The CDR3 region has the DNA TGTGCCAGCAGCCTTAGTGGGCCCGGGGAGCTGTTTTTT. The complete variable domain, with remaining parts taken from reference TRBV7-2 and TRBJ2-2, reads GAGVSQSPSNKVTEKGKDVELRCDPISGHTALYWYRQSLGQGLEFLIYFQGNSAPDKSGLPSDRFSAERTGGSVSTLTIQRTQQEDSAVYLCASSLSGPGELFFGEGSRLTVL.

This clonotype was counted ten times or more. The chain uses TRBV7-9 and TRBJ2-5, with D maybe TRBD1 (6 bases). CDR1 and CDR2 from the germline V gene are SEHNR and FQNEAQ (reference sequence). This CDR3 spans 19 amino acids. V was trimmed by 5 bases and J by 7 bases, leaving 32 bases between them. The CDR3 region is CASSTDKGDPGPSRGTQYF. CDR3 DNA: TGTGCCAGCAGCACAGATAAGGGGGACCCCGGGCCGAGCAGGGGGACCCAGTACTTC. Variable domain in full (rest from reference TRBV7-9 and TRBJ2-5): DTGVSQNPRHKITKRGQNVTFRCDPISEHNRLYWYRQTLGQGPEFLTYFQNEAQLEKSRLLSDRFSAERPKGSFSTLEIQRTEQGDSAMYLCASSTDKGDPGPSRGTQYFGPGTRLLVL.

Ten or more counts support this clonotype. The V call is TRBV20-1, the J call TRBJ2-7; TRBD2 matches at 9 bases. The CDR3 totals 14 residues. V lost 0 bases and J lost 7; bases outside the gene matches: 7. CDR1 is DFQATT, CDR2 SNEGSKA, per germline (reference sequence). CDR3 in DNA: TGCAGTGCTAGAGATCTGGGCGGGAGGGATGAGCAGTACTTC. This gives the protein CSARDLGGRDEQYF.

This clonotype was seen ten or more times. The rearrangement links TRBV20-1 to TRBJ2-1; 8 bases map to TRBD2. CDR1 and CDR2 (germline): DFQATT, SNEGSKA (reference sequence). There are 18 residues in the CDR3. V lost 0 bases to trimming and J lost 0 bases; unmatched junction nucleotides: 10. CDR3 DNA: TGCAGTGCTAGAGACAACAGCGGGAGTGTGCCCTCCTACAATGAGCAGTTCTTC. This codes for CSARDNSGSVPSYNEQFF.

This clonotype was observed many times. The V call is TRBV7-2, the J call TRBJ2-2; 8 nucleotides line up with TRBD1. Unmatched junction bases numbered 7, after V lost 1 base and J lost 6 bases. The germline V gene has CDR1 SGHTA and CDR2 FQGNSA. The CDR3 length is 16 residues. The CDR3 sequence is CASSLGPGQVSGELFF. The CDR3 bases are TGTGCCAGCAGCTTAGGACCGGGACAGGTCTCCGGGGAGCTGTTTTTT. The whole variable domain, filled in from reference TRBV7-2 and TRBJ2-2, reads GAGVSQSPSNKVTEKGKDVELRCDPISGHTALYWYRQSLGQGLEFLIYFQGNSAPDKSGLPSDRFSAERTGGSVSTLTIQRTQQEDSAVYLCASSLGPGQVSGELFFGEGSRLTVL.

This clonotype was recorded a few times. The gene calls are TRBV12-3 or TRBV12-4 and TRBJ2-3, with D possibly TRBD2 on 6 matching bases. This CDR3 is built from 14 residues. The germline V and J ends were trimmed by 3 bases and 4 bases, with 11 bases remaining between them. CDR3 DNA sequence: TGTGCCAGCAGTTTCACGGGAGCGGCAGATACGCAGTATTTT. Its protein product is CASSFTGAADTQYF.

There are many counts of this clonotype. The chain combines TRBV2 with TRBJ1-3, with D unclear. Germline CDR1 is SNHLY and CDR2 is FYNNEI. The CDR3 has 14 residues. The V and J ends lost 2 bases and 4 bases respectively, with 9 bases between them. DNA for the CDR3: TGTGCCAGCAGTGAACACCAAACGGGAAACACCATATATTTT. Residues: CASSEHQTGNTIYF.

This clonotype occurred many times. This chain uses TRBV9 with TRBJ2-5; the D gene is possibly TRBD2 (5 bases). CDR1 SGDLS and CDR2 YYNGEE come from the germline V gene. This CDR3 region has 13 residues. The ends were cut back, 2 bases at V and 5 bases at J, with 10 bases in the middle. CDR3: CASSVGSPETQYF. Written as DNA, the CDR3 is TGTGCCAGCAGCGTGGGGAGCCCTGAGACCCAGTACTTC.

This clonotype was counted at least ten times. The chain joins TRBV20-1 to TRBJ2-3; D not resolved. The length of the CDR3 is 15 residues. Trimming pared 3 bases from V and 2 bases from J, leaving 15 bases between. The germline V gene encodes CDR1 DFQATT and CDR2 SNEGSKA (reference sequence). CDR3 sequence: CSASRIHAPTDTQYF. The CDR3 region has the DNA TGCAGTGCTAGTAGAATACATGCACCCACAGATACGCAGTATTTT.

This clonotype was found many times. V and J are TRBV7-9 and TRBJ1-2, with D uncertain. This CDR3 region has 11 residues. CDR1 SEHNR and CDR2 FQNEAQ come from the germline V gene (reference sequence). Deletions cut 2 bases from V and 6 bases from J, with 4 bases between. CDR3 sequence reads: CASSLRDGYTF. CDR3 nucleotides: TGTGCCAGCAGCTTAAGGGATGGCTACACCTTC.

This clonotype was recorded many times. J is TRBJ1-1 and V is TRBV20-1; TRBD1 aligns across 8 bases. Trimming at V came to 4 bases and at J to 3 bases, leaving 4 bases not matched to a gene. Germline CDR1 and CDR2: DFQATT and SNEGSKA (reference sequence). The CDR3 extends over 13 amino acids. The CDR3: CSAKQGADTEAFF. Here the CDR3 DNA reads TGCAGTGCTAAGCAGGGGGCCGACACTGAAGCTTTCTTT.

This clonotype was counted at least ten times. V and J are TRBV7-9 and TRBJ1-1; D might be TRBD1 (5 bases). Trimming took 4 bases from V and 10 from J, leaving 16 bases between them. This CDR3 region has 13 residues. The germline V gene has CDR1 SEHNR and CDR2 FQNEAQ (reference sequence). CDR3 bases: TGTGCCAGCAGCTCCAGCAGGGACGGCGGAGCTTTCTTT. It codes for CASSSSRDGGAFF.

This clonotype came up many times. This chain links TRBV29-1 with TRBJ2-7; 13 bases are shared with TRBD2. Losses at the gene ends were 4 bases for V and 6 bases for J; bases not matched to a gene: 3. CDR3 length: 13 amino acids. Germline V CDR1 and CDR2: SQVTM, ANQGSEA. The CDR3 sequence: CSVGGLAGSEQYF. As DNA, the CDR3 is TGCAGCGTTGGGGGACTAGCGGGAAGCGAGCAGTACTTC.

This clonotype was seen many times. V is TRBV20-1 and J is TRBJ2-5; 7 bases are a match to TRBD2. V was pared by 5 bases and J by 1 base, with 22 bases of the junction left unmatched. CDR1 and CDR2 (germline): DFQATT, SNEGSKA (reference sequence). The CDR3 runs to 19 residues. The CDR3 DNA follows: TGCAGTGCTCCTTCCTTCCGGTTAGCGGGTACACTAATCCAAGAGACCCAGTACTTC. Translating it yields CSAPSFRLAGTLIQETQYF.

This clonotype came up many times. This chain joins TRBV5-1 and TRBJ1-1; TRBD1 might be the D (5 bases). CDR3 length: 14 residues. Germline V CDR1 and CDR2: SGHRS, YFSETQ. V lost 2 bases to trimming and J lost 4 bases, with 12 bases between them. CDR3 nucleotides: TGCGCCAGCAGCTTTAGAGGGGTGAGCACTGAAGCTTTCTTT. Protein: CASSFRGVSTEAFF.

Comment on this clonotype: Given a much more abundant clone one base away, this may be a read error. This chain links TRBV4-3 with TRBJ2-3; D remains unclear. Germline CDR1 and CDR2: LGHNA and YSLEER. The CDR3 has 14 residues. The CDR3 loop is CASSQVNEEDKQYF. The DNA for the CDR3 is TGCGCCAGCAGCCAAGTTAACGAAGAAGATAAGCAGTATTTT.

This clonotype has at least ten counts. The chain uses TRBV6-6 and TRBJ1-5, with D maybe TRBD1 (6 bases). The V gene lost 6 bases and the J gene lost 5 bases, with 17 bases spanning the gap. Germline V gene sequence: CDR1 MNHNY, CDR2 SVGAGI (reference sequence). CDR3 length equals 15 residues. As DNA, the CDR3 is TGTGCCAGCAGGATTTTCGGGGGGGCAGATCAGCCCCAGCATTTT. Translating it yields CASRIFGGADQPQHF.